The 13 T cell receptor beta chains listed next were all sequenced from one sample in a study of T cell changes during pregnancy in multiple sclerosis. Repertoires were generated with immunoSEQ multiplex PCR, while TCRdb's copy carries only in-frame clones and drops some. The repertoire consists of fewer than 35,000 clones, with roughly nine tenths occurring once and the leading ten covering around 3%. Sequences were derived from CD4+ T cells from peripheral blood mononuclear cells, sampled in the third trimester of pregnancy. The source is a female donor in good health, enrolled as a control in a pregnancy study.

The chain employs TRBV28 and TRBJ2-7; 8 bases are a match to TRBD1. V lost 3 bases and J lost 0; bases outside the gene matches: 7. This CDR3 is built from 16 residues. CDR1 and CDR2 (germline): MDHEN, SYDVKM. The CDR3 DNA is TGTGCCAGCAGTTTCCCCCAAGACAGGGGCTCCTACGAGCAGTACTTC. The encoded protein is CASSFPQDRGSYEQYF.

This chain joins TRBV7-3 and TRBJ2-2; D gene uncertain. Germline V gene lookup returns CDR1 SGHTA and CDR2 FQGTGA. The CDR3 is 15 amino acids. V was pared by 5 bases and J by 2 bases, with 12 bases between. This chain's CDR3 is CASSPSRANTGELFF. In DNA, the CDR3 is TGTGCCAGCAGCCCATCGCGCGCAAACACCGGGGAGCTGTTTTTT.

This clone has a single count. The V gene is TRBV2, the J gene TRBJ2-1; TRBD1 is a possible D gene (5 bases). The CDR3 is made up of 15 amino acids. Looked up from germline, CDR1 is SNHLY and CDR2 is FYNNEI. V shed 2 bases and J shed 5 bases, with 13 bases lying between them. As DNA, the CDR3 is TGTGCCAGCAGTGAAAATCCGAACAGGAACAATGAGCAGTTCTTC. Amino acid sequence: CASSENPNRNNEQFF.

This chain uses TRBV10-3 with TRBJ2-2; 8 bases map to TRBD1. Germline V gene lookup returns CDR1 ENHRY and CDR2 SYGVKD. The ends lost 5 bases at V and 3 bases at J; junction bases unmatched: 5. This CDR3 contains 15 residues. The CDR3 DNA sequence: TGTGCCATCAGTCCAGACAGGGGAGACACCGGGGAGCTGTTTTTT. Its protein is CAISPDRGDTGELFF.

The CDR3 DNA sequence: TGCGCCAGCAGCCAACCTACAGGGTTCGGCCTTGGCACTGAAGCTTTCTTT. This codes for CASSQPTGFGLGTEAFF. This sequence joins TRBV4-1 and TRBJ1-1; a weak D match, TRBD1 (6 bases). Trimming left V 2 bases short and J 4 bases short, with 20 bases between. This CDR3 spans 17 amino acids. Germline CDR1 MGHRA, CDR2 YSYEKL.

This CDR3 reads CASSLGLADYEQYF. In DNA, the CDR3 is TGTGCCAGCAGCCTGGGACTAGCAGACTACGAGCAGTACTTC. The chain combines TRBV4-2 with TRBJ2-7; TRBD2 aligns across 9 bases. This CDR3 has 14 residues. Germline V CDR1 and CDR2: LGHNA, YNFKEQ. J was trimmed by 3 bases and V by 4 bases; bases with no gene match: 4.

The chain uses TRBV5-1 and TRBJ2-3; TRBD2 matches 9 bases. The ends lost 4 bases at V and 3 bases at J; junction bases unmatched: 12. CDR3 length: 17 amino acids. The germline V gene encodes CDR1 SGHRS and CDR2 YFSETQ. The CDR3 DNA follows: TGCGCCAGCAGCCTCTCCATATTCCTAGCGGGGACAGATACGCAGTATTTT. It yields the protein CASSLSIFLAGTDTQYF.

This clone was observed a single time. The chain employs TRBV11-2 and TRBJ2-6, with D unclear. This CDR3 has 17 amino acids. CDR1 is SGHAT, CDR2 FQNNGV, per germline. Trimming pared 1 base from V and 0 bases from J, leaving 10 bases between. CDR3 sequence (DNA): TGTGCCAGCAGCTTAGCCGTCAGTCGCTCTGGGGCCAACGTCCTGACTTTC. Amino acids: CASSLAVSRSGANVLTF. Filled out from reference TRBV11-2 and TRBJ2-6, the complete variable domain reads EAGVAQSPRYKIIEKRQSVAFWCNPISGHATLYWYQQILGQGPKLLIQFQNNGVVDDSQLPKDRFSAERLKGVDSTLKIQPAKLEDSAVYLCASSLAVSRSGANVLTFGAGSRLTVL.

V and J are TRBV10-3 and TRBJ2-5, with 10 bases lining up with TRBD2. This CDR3 is built from 15 residues. Looked up from germline, CDR1 is ENHRY and CDR2 is SYGVKD. The junction had 5 bases not matched to a gene; V was cut back by 4 bases and J by 3 bases. CDR3 coding DNA: TGTGCCATCAGTGCTGGGCTAGCGGGGGAAGAGACCCAGTACTTC. Translated, it gives CAISAGLAGEETQYF.

The V gene is TRBV12-5, the J gene TRBJ2-5; D remains unclear. The length of the CDR3 is 12 residues. Germline lookup yields CDR1 LGHNT and CDR2 FRNRAP. Trimming removed 6 bases from V and 5 bases from J, with 10 bases in between. The CDR3: CASGLDGETQYF. CDR3 DNA sequence: TGTGCTAGTGGCCTCGACGGGGAGACCCAGTACTTC.

In this sample, this clone turned up a few times. V usage is TRBV4-1 and J usage is TRBJ1-1; weak D call: TRBD1 (5 bases). The CDR3 length is 14 residues. Deletions cut 2 bases from V and 3 bases from J, with 10 bases between. Germline V lookup: CDR1 MGHRA, CDR2 YSYEKL. The CDR3 DNA is TGCGCCAGCAGCCAATGGTCGGGGGACACTGAAGCTTTCTTT. It yields the protein CASSQWSGDTEAFF.

This rearrangement joins TRBV19 to TRBJ2-1; 7 nucleotides agree with TRBD1. Germline CDR1 is LNHDA and CDR2 is SQIVND (reference sequence). V shed 8 bases, J shed 8 bases, and the junction held 21 bases outside the gene matches. The CDR3 runs 17 residues. The DNA of the CDR3 is TGTGCCAGTCGCCGGGACAGAGGACCCCCCTACAGATATGAGCAGTTCTTC. Residues: CASRRDRGPPYRYEQFF.

The rearrangement uses TRBV9 and TRBJ1-1; possibly TRBD1 for D (5 bases). The CDR3 spans 17 residues. In germline, CDR1 is SGDLS, CDR2 YYNGEE. V lost 0 bases and J 1 base, leaving 16 bases between the germline ends. CDR3: CASSVGGIGGTNTEAFF. In nucleotides, the CDR3 is TGTGCCAGCAGCGTAGGGGGGATCGGGGGGACGAACACTGAAGCTTTCTTT. Looking up the rest from reference TRBV9 and TRBJ1-1 gives the full variable domain: DSGVTQTPKHLITATGQRVTLRCSPRSGDLSVYWYQQSLDQGLQFLIQYYNGEERAKGNILERFSAQQFPDLHSELNLSSLELGDSALYFCASSVGGIGGTNTEAFFGQGTRLTVV.